This TCR beta chain was captured in a study of spatial heterogeneity in lung cancer. Findings and limits, study-wide: Mutation counts in tumors were tracked by counts of expanded intratumoral alpha and beta TCRs.

This CDR3 region has 12 residues. Germline CDR1 reads MNHNS; CDR2 reads SASEGT. With 4 bases removed from V and 6 bases from J, the gap between germline ends came to 10 bases. Time point reported: sample taken at primary tumor resection. The donors, around 71 patients with untreated early-stage non-small cell lung cancer, provided the samples. TCRdb re-derived calls from the 5' RACE reads in MiXCR, one entry per CDR3 protein. This sample has some 11,000 distinct CDR3 sequences, with just over 5% found just once. This clonotype was observed at least ten times. Antigen: not known. V and J are TRBV6-1 and TRBJ2-7; TRBD1 is a possible D gene (6 bases). Source: lung tumor tissue, taken at surgery. This receptor was identified in a male donor with early-stage non-small cell lung cancer. CDR3 DNA: TGTGCCAGCAGTGTACAGGGCGGCGAGCAGTACTTC. This gives the protein CASSVQGGEQYF.